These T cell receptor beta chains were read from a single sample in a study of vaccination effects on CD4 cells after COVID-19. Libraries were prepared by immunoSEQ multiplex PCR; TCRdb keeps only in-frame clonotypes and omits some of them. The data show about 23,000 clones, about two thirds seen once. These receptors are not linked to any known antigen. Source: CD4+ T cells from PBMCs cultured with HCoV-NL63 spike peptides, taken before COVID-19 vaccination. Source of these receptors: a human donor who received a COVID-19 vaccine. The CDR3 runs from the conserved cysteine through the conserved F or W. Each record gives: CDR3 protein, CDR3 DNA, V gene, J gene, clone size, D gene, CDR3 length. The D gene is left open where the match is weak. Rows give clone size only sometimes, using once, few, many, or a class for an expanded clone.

CASSLTGWELNTEAFF	TGTGCCAGCAGCTTGACAGGCTGGGAATTGAACACTGAAGCTTTCTTT	TRBV5-4	TRBJ1-1	-	-	16
CASSLAGEGHSPLHF	TGTGCCAGCAGCTTAGCGGGGGAGGGGCATTCACCCCTCCACTTT	TRBV7-2	TRBJ1-6	-	-	15
CASSSTVVTNSPLHF	TGTGCCAGCAGTAGCACAGTAGTGACTAATTCACCCCTCCACTTT	TRBV25-1	TRBJ1-6	-	-	15
CASSLTFGGVGNYGYTF	TGCGCCAGCAGCCTCACATTTGGGGGCGTGGGGAACTATGGCTACACCTTC	TRBV5-1	TRBJ1-2	-	-	17
CASRLYGQPKQETQYF	TGTGCCAGCAGGCTCTACGGACAGCCCAAGCAAGAGACCCAGTACTTC	TRBV2	TRBJ2-5	-	-	16
CASGSTGDYGYTF	TGTGCCAGCGGTTCGACGGGGGACTATGGCTACACCTTC	TRBV7-9	TRBJ1-2	-	-	13
CASSFAGYPYNEQFF	TGTGCCAGCAGCTTTGCGGGATATCCCTACAATGAGCAGTTCTTC	TRBV7-2	TRBJ2-1	few	-	15
CASSLADRGQPQHF	TGTGCCAGCAGCTTAGCGGACAGGGGGCAGCCCCAGCATTTT	TRBV7-2	TRBJ1-5	-	TRBD1	14
CASSVDVRAHTANYGYTF	TGTGCCAGCAGCGTAGATGTTCGAGCGCACACAGCTAACTATGGCTACACCTTC	TRBV9	TRBJ1-2	few	-	18
CASSFLQGGELFF	TGTGCCAGCAGTTTCTTACAGGGCGGGGAGCTGTTTTTT	TRBV12-3/TRBV12-4	TRBJ2-2	-	-	13
CASSSQPVYEQYF	TGTGCCAGCAGTTCTCAGCCTGTCTACGAGCAGTACTTC	TRBV12-3/TRBV12-4	TRBJ2-7	large	-	13
CASGRGSYEQYF	TGTGCTAGTGGACGGGGCTCCTACGAGCAGTACTTC	TRBV12-5	TRBJ2-7	-	-	12
CASSLTEYYGYTF	TGTGCCAGCAGCTTAACCGAATACTATGGCTACACCTTC	TRBV7-2	TRBJ1-2	-	-	13
CASSESGDRAYEQYF	TGTGCCAGCAGTGAATCGGGGGACAGGGCCTACGAGCAGTACTTC	TRBV25-1	TRBJ2-7	few	TRBD1	15